Presented here are 27 T cell receptor beta chains from one specimen sequenced in a study of T cell responses to AZD1222 COVID-19 vaccine. Generated by immunoSEQ multiplex PCR, the TCRdb table keeps only in-frame clones and is missing some. The table shows tens of thousands of clones, with approximately 91% occurring only once. This specimen consisted of peripheral blood, obtained 28 days after the second AZD1222 dose. Source of these receptors: an adult who received the AZD1222 COVID-19 vaccine.

This clone was found a few times. The chain couples TRBV2 to TRBJ2-7; 11 nucleotides align to TRBD2. Looked up from germline, CDR1 is SNHLY and CDR2 is FYNNEI. V was clipped by 5 bases and J by 5 bases; unmatched bases: 8. This CDR3 is 15 amino acids long. The DNA of the CDR3 is TGTGCCAGCAGTCTCCTCACTAGCGGGAGAGACGAGCAGTACTTC. Protein: CASSLLTSGRDEQYF.

The chain joins TRBV6-2 or TRBV6-3 to TRBJ2-1; 9 nucleotides line up with TRBD1. V was clipped by 5 bases and J by 9 bases; unmatched bases: 14. This CDR3 comprises 16 residues. Germline V gives CDR1 MNHEY, CDR2 SVGEGT. The CDR3 spells CASSRNRGPASGEQFF. CDR3 nucleotides: TGTGCCAGCAGTCGGAACAGGGGGCCGGCATCGGGTGAGCAGTTCTTC.

CDR3 loop: CASRDDSYEQYF. The CDR3, as DNA: TGTGCCAGCAGGGACGACTCCTACGAGCAGTACTTC. The chain combines TRBV6-5 with TRBJ2-7, with D hard to call. The V and J ends lost 6 bases and 0 bases respectively, with 6 bases between them. The CDR3 runs to 12 residues. Germline V CDR1 and CDR2: MNHEY, SVGAGI.

The chain recombines TRBV28 with TRBJ1-5; no clear D. CDR1 is MDHEN and CDR2 is SYDVKM in the germline V gene. The CDR3 has 13 residues. The V end was cut by 3 bases, the J end by 1 base, with 4 bases between. The CDR3 is CASSLISNQPQHF. The CDR3 nucleotides are TGTGCCAGCAGTTTGATAAGCAATCAGCCCCAGCATTTT.

The CDR3 sequence: CASRPSGRTNEQFF. CDR3 nucleotides: TGTGCCAGCAGGCCCAGCGGGAGGACCAATGAGCAGTTCTTC. V gene TRBV6-6 combines with J gene TRBJ2-1; 9 bases line up with TRBD2. Trimming removed 6 bases from V and 6 bases from J; junction bases left unmatched: 6. Germline CDR1 reads MNHNY; CDR2 reads SVGAGI (reference sequence). The CDR3 is 14 residues long.

For the CDR3, the DNA is TGTGCCAGCAACGCCCGGAAGCAGAGACTAGCGGGAGGCTACGAGCAGTACTTC. Protein: CASNARKQRLAGGYEQYF. The chain carries TRBV13 and TRBJ2-7; 13 bases map to TRBD2. The germline CDR1 and CDR2 sequences are PRHDT and FYEKMQ (reference sequence). V shed 7 bases, J shed 3 bases, and the junction held 15 bases outside the gene matches. The CDR3 consists of 18 residues.

The chain uses TRBV7-2 and TRBJ2-3; D uncertain. V lost 5 bases, J lost 2 bases, and 11 bases lay in between. Per the germline V gene, CDR1 is SGHTA and CDR2 is FQGNSA. CDR3 length: 14 residues. The CDR3 nucleotides are TGTGCCAGCAGCCCCCGACGGTACACAGATACGCAGTATTTT. As protein: CASSPRRYTDTQYF. The full variable domain, in which reference TRBV7-2 and TRBJ2-3 provide the parts outside the CDR3, is GAGVSQSPSNKVTEKGKDVELRCDPISGHTALYWYRQSLGQGLEFLIYFQGNSAPDKSGLPSDRFSAERTGGSVSTLTIQRTQQEDSAVYLCASSPRRYTDTQYFGPGTRLTVL.

CDR3 coding DNA: TGTGCCAGCAGTGAAGTACAGAACACCGGGGAGCTGTTTTTT. Residues: CASSEVQNTGELFF. V usage is TRBV2 and J usage is TRBJ2-2, with D hard to call. The length of the CDR3 is 14 residues. Germline V gene data show CDR1 as SNHLY and CDR2 as FYNNEI. V lost 1 base and J lost 1, with 4 bases in between.

This sequence joins TRBV29-1 and TRBJ1-4, with a tentative D call TRBD1 (6 bases). CDR1 SQVTM and CDR2 ANQGSEA come from the germline V gene. There are 13 residues in the CDR3. V lost 6 bases, J lost 5 bases, and 13 bases lay in between. CDR3 DNA sequence: TGCAGCGTAAACAGGGATGTGAATGAAAAACTGTTTTTT. Protein: CSVNRDVNEKLFF.

V is TRBV19 and J is TRBJ1-3, with D possibly matching TRBD1 (5 bases). With 3 bases removed from V and 2 bases from J, the gap between germline ends came to 11 bases. The V gene's germline CDR1 is LNHDA and CDR2 SQIVND (reference sequence). The CDR3 loop spans 15 amino acids. CDR3 in DNA: TGTGCCAGTAGTATTGTGGCAGGGACTGGAAACACCATATATTTT. Translated, it gives CASSIVAGTGNTIYF.

The chain is built from TRBV18 and TRBJ1-6, with D tentatively TRBD1 (5 bases). Per the germline V gene, CDR1 is KGHSH and CDR2 is LQKENI. The ends were cut back, 1 base at V and 7 bases at J, with 11 bases in the middle. The CDR3 totals 15 residues. This chain's CDR3 is CASSPRTQENSPLHF. As DNA, the CDR3 is TGTGCCAGCTCACCACGGACACAGGAAAATTCACCCCTCCACTTT.

This clone was observed a handful of times. V usage is TRBV15 and J usage is TRBJ1-2; 10 nucleotides match TRBD1. The CDR3 sequence is 15 residues long. Germline V lookup: CDR1 LNHNV, CDR2 YYDKDF (reference sequence). V shed 5 bases and J 5 bases; nucleotides not matched to a gene: 8. The CDR3 coding sequence is TGTGCCACCAGCCACCAGACAGGGGGCGGGTATGGCTACACCTTC. Encoded protein: CATSHQTGGGYGYTF.

The V call is TRBV9, the J call TRBJ2-2; D possibly corresponds to TRBD2 (5 bases). There are 15 residues in the CDR3. Trimming shortened V by 0 bases and J by 5 bases, and 11 bases separated the two germline ends. Germline lookup yields CDR1 SGDLS and CDR2 YYNGEE. CDR3 nucleotides: TGTGCCAGCAGCGTAGGAGGGAGTAGAACCGGGGAGCTGTTTTTT. Protein product: CASSVGGSRTGELFF.

The chain combines TRBV2 with TRBJ2-5; D not resolved. This CDR3 is built from 12 residues. CDR1 and CDR2 (germline): SNHLY, FYNNEI. V lost 3 bases, J lost 5 bases, and 7 bases lay in between. CDR3 amino acids: CASSESWETQYF. As DNA, the CDR3 is TGTGCCAGCAGTGAGTCCTGGGAGACCCAGTACTTC.

This sequence joins TRBV19 and TRBJ1-4, with D maybe TRBD1 (5 bases). Per the germline V gene, CDR1 is LNHDA and CDR2 is SQIVND (reference sequence). Deletions cut 5 bases from V and 7 bases from J, with 17 bases between. The CDR3 length is 15 residues. CDR3: CASSWGSRGSEKLFF. The CDR3 DNA follows: TGTGCCAGTAGTTGGGGCAGTAGGGGTAGTGAAAAACTGTTTTTT.

The chain links TRBV11-2 to TRBJ2-7, with D maybe TRBD1 (6 bases). Looked up from germline, CDR1 is SGHAT and CDR2 is FQNNGV. Trimming pared 6 bases from V and 0 bases from J, leaving 12 bases between. The CDR3 has 14 amino acids. The CDR3 sequence is CASRQGFSSYEQYF. In DNA, the CDR3 is TGTGCCAGCAGACAGGGATTTAGCTCCTACGAGCAGTACTTC.

The CDR3 sequence is CSVSGTSPTGELFF. The CDR3 DNA sequence: TGCAGCGTTTCCGGGACTAGCCCCACCGGGGAGCTGTTTTTT. This chain joins TRBV29-1 and TRBJ2-2; 9 bases map to TRBD2. Germline CDR1 SQVTM, CDR2 ANQGSEA. CDR3 length equals 14 residues. The J segment lost 4 bases and the V segment lost 5 bases, leaving 5 bases of the junction unmatched.

The rearrangement uses TRBV18 and TRBJ1-2, with D unresolved. The V end was cut by 0 bases, the J end by 4 bases, with 6 bases between. The V gene's germline CDR1 is KGHSH and CDR2 LQKENI. The length of the CDR3 is 13 residues. The CDR3 spells CASSPPGIYGYTF. The CDR3 DNA is TGTGCCAGCTCACCACCGGGCATCTATGGCTACACCTTC.

Points on this clone: This sample also contains other DNA sequences that code for the same CDR3. V is TRBV7-2 and J is TRBJ2-5; D gene unclear. The V and J ends lost 3 bases and 2 bases respectively, with 7 bases between them. Germline V lookup: CDR1 SGHTA, CDR2 FQGNSA. There are 13 residues in the CDR3. The CDR3 DNA follows: TGTGCCAGCAGCTTGACCTGGCAAGAGACCCAGTACTTC. As protein: CASSLTWQETQYF.

The chain joins TRBV28 to TRBJ2-3; 12 positions match TRBD2. V lost 1 base to trimming and J lost 3 bases; unmatched junction nucleotides: 14. CDR1 is MDHEN and CDR2 is SYDVKM in the germline V gene. The CDR3 has 20 amino acids. CDR3 amino acids: CASSLLASGRVRGTTDTQYF. The CDR3 nucleotides are TGTGCCAGCAGTTTATTGGCTAGCGGGAGGGTGAGGGGGACTACAGATACGCAGTATTTT.

V and J are TRBV5-1 and TRBJ2-7; TRBD1 might be the D (6 bases). V lost 5 bases and J 0 bases, leaving 12 bases between the germline ends. This CDR3 is 14 amino acids long. The germline CDR1 and CDR2 sequences are SGHRS and YFSETQ. CDR3 in amino acids: CASRESGDSYEQYF. The CDR3 nucleotides are TGCGCCAGCAGGGAGTCAGGGGACTCCTACGAGCAGTACTTC.

The gene calls are TRBV11-2 and TRBJ2-1; 7 bases are shared with TRBD1. Unmatched junction bases numbered 6, after V lost 5 bases and J lost 2 bases. Germline CDR1 reads SGHAT; CDR2 reads FQNNGV. The CDR3 spans 15 residues. CDR3 region: CASSPIGTAYNEQFF. Written as DNA, the CDR3 is TGTGCCAGCAGCCCAATAGGGACAGCCTACAATGAGCAGTTCTTC.

CDR3 sequence reads: CASSYRGLGYTF. The CDR3 DNA reads as TGTGCCAGCAGCTACCGCGGCCTCGGCTACACCTTC. This chain uses TRBV11-3 with TRBJ1-2, with D unresolved. V lost 4 bases and J lost 8, with 11 bases in between. Germline V lookup: CDR1 SGHNT, CDR2 YENEEA. The CDR3 spans 12 residues.

The chain joins TRBV27 to TRBJ2-7; the D call may be TRBD1 or TRBD2 (5 bases each). V dropped 3 bases and J dropped 5 bases, with 14 bases sitting between them. CDR3 length: 14 amino acids. Germline V gene sequence: CDR1 MNHEY, CDR2 SMNVEV (reference sequence). DNA for the CDR3: TGTGCCAGCAGTTTGAGAGGGACCTTGGACGAGCAGTACTTC. Translating it yields CASSLRGTLDEQYF.

The J gene is TRBJ2-7, the V gene TRBV9, with TRBD1 matching 8 bases. The V gene end was trimmed by 0 bases and the J gene end by 2 bases; junction bases not matched to a gene: 7. Germline V gene lookup returns CDR1 SGDLS and CDR2 YYNGEE. The CDR3 is 16 amino acids. As DNA, the CDR3 is TGTGCCAGCAGCGTAGGCATATCGGACAGGGCCTACGAGCAGTACTTC. Encoded protein: CASSVGISDRAYEQYF.

The genes are TRBV20-1 and TRBJ2-2; D might be TRBD2 (5 bases). V was cut by 3 bases and J by 4 bases, with 12 bases left in between. The CDR3 sequence is 14 residues long. The V gene's germline CDR1 is DFQATT and CDR2 SNEGSKA (reference sequence). DNA of the CDR3: TGCAGTGCTAGTCAAACCGGGGTCACCGGGGAGCTGTTTTTT. This translates into CSASQTGVTGELFF.

J is TRBJ2-1 and V is TRBV7-9; the match to TRBD1 covers 10 bases. The V gene's germline CDR1 is SEHNR and CDR2 FQNEAQ (reference sequence). This CDR3 has 14 amino acids. V gave up 5 bases and J gave up 7 bases; unmatched junction bases: 5. CDR3: CASSPRDRGNEQFF. The CDR3 DNA reads TGTGCCAGCAGCCCGCGGGACAGGGGAAATGAGCAGTTCTTC.